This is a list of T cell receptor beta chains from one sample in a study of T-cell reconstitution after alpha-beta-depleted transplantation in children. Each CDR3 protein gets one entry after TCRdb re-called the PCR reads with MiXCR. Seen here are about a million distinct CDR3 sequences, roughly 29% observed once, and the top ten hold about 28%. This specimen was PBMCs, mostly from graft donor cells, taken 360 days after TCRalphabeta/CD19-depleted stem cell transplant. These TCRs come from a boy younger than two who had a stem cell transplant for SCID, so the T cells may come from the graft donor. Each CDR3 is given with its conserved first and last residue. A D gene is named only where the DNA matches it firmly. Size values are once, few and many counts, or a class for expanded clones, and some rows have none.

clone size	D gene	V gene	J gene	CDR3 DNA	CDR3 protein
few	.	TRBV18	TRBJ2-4	TGTGCCAGCTCACCACAGCATCAAGCCAAAAACATTCAGTACTTC	CASSPQHQAKNIQYF
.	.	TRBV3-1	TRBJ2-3	TGTGCCAGCAGCGTCCGCCGGGGGGCCACAGATACGCAGTATTTT	CASSVRRGATDTQYF
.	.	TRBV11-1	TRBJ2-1	TGTGCCAGCAGCTTAGCGGGCAGCTCGAAGTTCTTC	CASSLAGSSKFF
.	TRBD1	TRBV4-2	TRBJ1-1	TGTGCCAGCAGCCAAGGGGACAGGGGTCAAACTGAAGCTTTCTTT	CASSQGDRGQTEAFF
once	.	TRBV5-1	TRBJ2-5	TGCGCCAGCAGCCCCGCCTCGGGGGAAGAGACCCAGTACTTC	CASSPASGEETQYF
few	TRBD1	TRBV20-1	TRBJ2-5	TGCAGTGCTAGCCGACAGGGGCCACGGGAGACCCAGTACTTC	CSASRQGPRETQYF
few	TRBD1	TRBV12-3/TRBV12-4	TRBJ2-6	TGTGCCAGCAGCCCCGGGACAGGAGCCTCTGGGGCCAACGTCCTGACTTTC	CASSPGTGASGANVLTF
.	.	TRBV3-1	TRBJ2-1	TGTGCCAGCAGCCAAGAGTGGGCGAGCTCCTACAATGAGCAGTTCTTC	CASSQEWASSYNEQFF
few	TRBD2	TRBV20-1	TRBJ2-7	TGCAGTGCTAGTTCGGGACTAAGTCACGAGCAGTACTTC	CSASSGLSHEQYF
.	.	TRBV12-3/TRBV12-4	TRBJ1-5	TGTGCCAGCAGGTCGAGAAGGCAGCCCCAGCATTTT	CASRSRRQPQHF
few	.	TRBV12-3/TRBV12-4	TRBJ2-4	TGTGCCAGCACCTTAACCGGACAACTAAACATTCAGTACTTC	CASTLTGQLNIQYF
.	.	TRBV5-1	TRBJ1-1	TGCGCCAGCAGCTCCCGACAGACGAACACTGAAGCTTTCTTT	CASSSRQTNTEAFF
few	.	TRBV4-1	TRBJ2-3	TGCGCCAGCAGCCAACGTGCCCTCTACGCGGTTACGCAGTATTTT	CASSQRALYAVTQYF
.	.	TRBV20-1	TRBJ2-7	TGCAGTGCTAGCTCGAGAAGAGATCGCTACGAGCAGTACTTC	CSASSRRDRYEQYF
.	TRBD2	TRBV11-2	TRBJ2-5	TGTGCCAGCAGCTTAGTAGGACTAGCGTGGGAGACCCAGTACTTC	CASSLVGLAWETQYF
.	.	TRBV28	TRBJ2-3	TGTGCCAGCAGTCCCCCCGGACCAGCTGGGGATACGCAGTATTTT	CASSPPGPAGDTQYF
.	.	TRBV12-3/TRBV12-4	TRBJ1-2	TGTGCCAGCAGCCCTAACGCTAAGACCGTCCTAGATGGCTACACCTTC	CASSPNAKTVLDGYTF
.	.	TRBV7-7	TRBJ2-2	TGTGCCAGCAGCAACAGACAGACGGCGAACACCGGGGAGCTGTTTTTT	CASSNRQTANTGELFF
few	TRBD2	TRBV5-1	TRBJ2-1	TGCGCCAGCAGCCTTACTAGCGGGGGGACCCCCTACAATGAGCAGTTCTTC	CASSLTSGGTPYNEQFF
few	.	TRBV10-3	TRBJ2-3	TGTGCCATCTTAATGGGCGGGACAGATACGCAGTATTTT	CAILMGGTDTQYF
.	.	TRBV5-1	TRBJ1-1	TGCGCCAGCAGCTTCGTCGTCGGGCAGAACACTGAAGCTTTCTTT	CASSFVVGQNTEAFF
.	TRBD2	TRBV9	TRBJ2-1	TGTGCCAGCACCGTCGTAGGGACTAGCCTCGTCGATGAGCAGTTCTTC	CASTVVGTSLVDEQFF
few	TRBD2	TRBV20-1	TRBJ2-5	TGCAGTGCTACGACAAACAGACGACTAGCGGGTCAAGAGACCCAGTACTTC	CSATTNRRLAGQETQYF
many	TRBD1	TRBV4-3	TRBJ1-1	TGCGCCAGCAGCCGTACAGGGGGCGTCACTGAAGCTTTCTTT	CASSRTGGVTEAFF
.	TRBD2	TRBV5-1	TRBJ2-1	TGCGCCAGCAGCTCTTTCCCCGGGACTAGTAGGAATGAGCAGTTCTTC	CASSSFPGTSRNEQFF
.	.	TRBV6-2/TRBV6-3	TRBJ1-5	TGTGCCAGCAGTTACCGGCCCAGGGGCAATCAGCCCCAGCATTTT	CASSYRPRGNQPQHF
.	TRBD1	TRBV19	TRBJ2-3	TGTGCCAGTAGGGGGACAGGGTTGTCTACAGATACGCAGTATTTT	CASRGTGLSTDTQYF
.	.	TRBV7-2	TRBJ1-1	TGTGCCAGCAGCCCACAGGGAGGGCCCGCGAGGGCTTTCTTT	CASSPQGGPARAFF
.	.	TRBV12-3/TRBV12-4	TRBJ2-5	TGTGCCAGCAGTCGGGAATCCCAAGAGACCCAGTACTTC	CASSRESQETQYF
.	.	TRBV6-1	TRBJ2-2	TGTGCCAGCAGCGCGGGACGGATGAACACCGGGGAGCTGTTTTTT	CASSAGRMNTGELFF
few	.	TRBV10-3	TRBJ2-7	TGTGCCATCAGTCCCCTCAGGGGCGAGCAGTACTTC	CAISPLRGEQYF
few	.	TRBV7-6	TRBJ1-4	TGTGCCAGCAGCTTAGCCTTGGCGGCCGGCTATGAAAAACTGTTTTTT	CASSLALAAGYEKLFF
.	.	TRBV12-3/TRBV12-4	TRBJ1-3	TGTGCCAGCAGTGCCGGACATTCGAACACCATATATTTT	CASSAGHSNTIYF
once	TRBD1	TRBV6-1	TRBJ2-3	TGTGCCAGCATGCTACAGGGGGCTGGCACAGATACGCAGTATTTT	CASMLQGAGTDTQYF
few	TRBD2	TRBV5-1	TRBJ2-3	TGCGCCAGCAGCTTGACCCCCGGAGCGGGGGGGAACACAGATACGCAGTATTTT	CASSLTPGAGGNTDTQYF